These T cell receptor beta chains were read from a single sample in a study of immune heterogeneity within non-small cell lung tumors. TCRdb re-called the multiplex PCR reads with MiXCR, one entry per CDR3 protein. The top ten clones hold roughly 5.2% of a sample with roughly 14,000 distinct CDR3 sequences, over 25% of them seen once. The sample consisted of lung tumor tissue. The receptors here all came from a middle-aged man with non-small cell lung cancer. The CDR3 runs from the conserved cysteine through the conserved F or W.

v_gene,j_gene,CDR3aa
TRBV19,TRBJ2-1,CASSNSRTSGSGNEQFF
TRBV9,TRBJ1-2,CASSTGHQGAGGYTF
TRBV11-1,TRBJ2-7,CASSTGQGLSMEQYF
TRBV7-8,TRBJ1-6,CASSPATGTGQSSSPLHF
TRBV19,TRBJ1-1,CASSIQGGGTEAFF
TRBV7-2,TRBJ2-5,CASSLGLMRSQYF
TRBV11-3,TRBJ1-4,CASSYGGRNEKLFF
TRBV6-5,TRBJ2-7,CASSYYRGSEQYF
TRBV15,TRBJ1-5,CATSIDRGDQPQHF
TRBV5-4,TRBJ2-6,CASSPAGTGSGANVLTF
TRBV20-1,TRBJ1-1,CSAKLQGVDTEAFF
TRBV27,TRBJ2-7,CASSWKTTPSYEQYF
TRBV28,TRBJ2-5,CASSSYRVETQYF
TRBV4-3,TRBJ1-2,CASSQAVRGDYGYTF
TRBV9,TRBJ1-6,CVSSAGGDNSPLHF
TRBV19,TRBJ2-1,CASRTTGTSPSNEQFF
TRBV11-3,TRBJ2-7,CASSSGGDSLSYEQYF
TRBV20-1,TRBJ2-5,CSAIAGGGMETQYF
TRBV9,TRBJ1-3,CASSVGQGASSGNTIYF
TRBV6-2/TRBV6-3,TRBJ2-3,CASRASGGADTQYF
TRBV5-4,TRBJ1-4,CASSSGQVSHKLFF
TRBV7-8,TRBJ1-4,CASSPGRGGEKLFF
TRBV7-2,TRBJ1-2,CASSSSTGDHGYTF
TRBV5-1,TRBJ2-2,CASRDGTGGPGQLFF
TRBV5-1,TRBJ1-2,CASSFRGSVQSFNYGYTF
TRBV7-3,TRBJ2-1,CASSPGQGYNEQFF
TRBV6-1,TRBJ2-1,CASSPRDSWYNEQFF